This TCR beta chain appears in the sequencing data of a study of naive CD8 T cells in extremely preterm neonates. Germline loops: CDR1 SGDLS, CDR2 YYNGEE. The CDR3 extends over 14 amino acids. Clones were sequenced by immunoSEQ multiplex PCR, and TCRdb holds only the in-frame ones, with some missing. This table holds over 6,500 clones, 95% to 98% found once. The origin of this receptor is a human donor in good health. This sequence joins TRBV9 and TRBJ2-5; possible D gene TRBD1, 5 bases. The J call is uncertain, as TRBJ2-7 better fits the DNA end. Sequences were obtained from naive CD8+ T cells from blood. The CDR3, as DNA: TGTGCCAGCAGCGGGGGCGCCGGCTCCTACGAGCAGTACTTC. It codes for CASSGGAGSYEQYF.